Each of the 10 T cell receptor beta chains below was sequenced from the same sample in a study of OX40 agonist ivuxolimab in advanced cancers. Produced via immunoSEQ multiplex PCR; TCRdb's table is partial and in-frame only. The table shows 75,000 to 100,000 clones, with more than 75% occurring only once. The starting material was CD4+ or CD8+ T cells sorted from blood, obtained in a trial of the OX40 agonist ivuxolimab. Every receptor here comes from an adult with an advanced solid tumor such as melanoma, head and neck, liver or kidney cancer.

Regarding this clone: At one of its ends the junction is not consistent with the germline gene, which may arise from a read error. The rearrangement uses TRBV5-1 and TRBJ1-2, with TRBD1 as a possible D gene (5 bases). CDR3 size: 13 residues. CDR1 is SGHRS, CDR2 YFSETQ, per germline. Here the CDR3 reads CASSPTDNYGHTF. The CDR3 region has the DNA TGCGCCAGCAGCCCGACAGATAACTATGGCCACACCTTC.

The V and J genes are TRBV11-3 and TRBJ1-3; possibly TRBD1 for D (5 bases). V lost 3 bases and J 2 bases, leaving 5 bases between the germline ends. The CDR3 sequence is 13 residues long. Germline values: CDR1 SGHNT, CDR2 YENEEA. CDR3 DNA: TGTGCCAGCAGCTTCAGGGCTGGAAACACCATATATTTT. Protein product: CASSFRAGNTIYF.

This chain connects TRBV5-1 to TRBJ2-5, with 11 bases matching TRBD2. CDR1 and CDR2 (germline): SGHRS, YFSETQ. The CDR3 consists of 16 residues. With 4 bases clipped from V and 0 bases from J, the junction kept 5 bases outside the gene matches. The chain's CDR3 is CASSLSGGAYQETQYF. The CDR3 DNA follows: TGCGCCAGCAGCCTTAGCGGGGGGGCGTACCAAGAGACCCAGTACTTC.

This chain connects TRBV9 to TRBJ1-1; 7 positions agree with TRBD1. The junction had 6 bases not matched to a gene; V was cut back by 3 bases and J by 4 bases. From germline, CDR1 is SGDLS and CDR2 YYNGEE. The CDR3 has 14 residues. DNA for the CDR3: TGTGCCAGCAGCGCCCCGGACAGGCTCACTGAAGCTTTCTTT. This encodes CASSAPDRLTEAFF.

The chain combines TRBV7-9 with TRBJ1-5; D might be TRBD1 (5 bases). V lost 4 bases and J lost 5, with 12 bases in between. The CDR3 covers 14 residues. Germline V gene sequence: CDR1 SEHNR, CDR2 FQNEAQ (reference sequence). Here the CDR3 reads CASSSDSWDQPQHF. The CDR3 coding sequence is TGTGCCAGCAGCTCCGACAGTTGGGATCAGCCCCAGCATTTT.

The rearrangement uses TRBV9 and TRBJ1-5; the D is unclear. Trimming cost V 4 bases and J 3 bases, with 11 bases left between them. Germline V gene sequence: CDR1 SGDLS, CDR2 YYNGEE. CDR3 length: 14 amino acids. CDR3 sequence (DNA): TGTGCCAGCAGCCTGGACGGGTTCAATCAGCCCCAGCATTTT. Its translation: CASSLDGFNQPQHF.

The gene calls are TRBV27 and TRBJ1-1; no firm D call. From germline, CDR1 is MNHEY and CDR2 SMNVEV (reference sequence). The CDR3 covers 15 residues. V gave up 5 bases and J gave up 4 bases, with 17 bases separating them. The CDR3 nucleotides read TGTGCCAGCAGTGCTAACCCGCAGGAGCCCACTGAAGCTTTCTTT. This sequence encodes CASSANPQEPTEAFF.

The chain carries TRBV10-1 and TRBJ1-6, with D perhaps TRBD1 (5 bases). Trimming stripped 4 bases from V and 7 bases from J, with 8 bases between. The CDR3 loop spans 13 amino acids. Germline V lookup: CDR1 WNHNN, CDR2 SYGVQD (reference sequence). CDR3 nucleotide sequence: TGCGCCAGCAGTGGACAGTCGAATTCACCCCTCCACTTT. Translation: CASSGQSNSPLHF.

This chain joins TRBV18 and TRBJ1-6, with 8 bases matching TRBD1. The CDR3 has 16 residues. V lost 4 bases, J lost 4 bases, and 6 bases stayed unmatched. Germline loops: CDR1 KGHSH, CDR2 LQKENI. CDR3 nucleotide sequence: TGTGCCAGCTCACTCGGGACAGGACCTTATAATTCACCCCTCCACTTT. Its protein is CASSLGTGPYNSPLHF.

CDR3 coding DNA: TGTGCCAGCACCCCCGGGACAACAAATCAGCCCCAGCATTTT. Translated, it gives CASTPGTTNQPQHF. The chain carries TRBV6-1 and TRBJ1-5; possible D gene TRBD1, 6 bases. This CDR3 spans 14 amino acids. Germline CDR1 and CDR2: MNHNS and SASEGT. V lost 7 bases and J lost 4, with 14 bases in between.